These 23 T cell receptor beta chains came from one sample sequenced in a study of siplizumab effects on memory and regulatory T cells. Assay: immunoSEQ multiplex PCR; the TCRdb copy retains only in-frame clones and omits some. The sample contains more than 85,000 clones, roughly 89% of which appear only once. The sample taken for sequencing was CD4+ T cells sorted from blood. These receptors were obtained from a human donor in good health.

The rearrangement links TRBV10-3 to TRBJ2-5; D perhaps matches TRBD1 (6 bases). Germline loops: CDR1 ENHRY, CDR2 SYGVKD. The V end lost 6 bases, the J end lost 2 bases, and 13 bases lay between the germline ends. There are 14 residues in the CDR3. The CDR3 sequence: CAIRGDTQQETQYF. The CDR3, as DNA: TGTGCCATCAGGGGGGACACACAACAAGAGACCCAGTACTTC.

The table lists this clone with a count of one. The V call is TRBV2, the J call TRBJ2-5, with 9 bases identical to TRBD1. The V gene's germline CDR1 is SNHLY and CDR2 FYNNEI. This CDR3 spans 16 amino acids. J lost 3 bases, V lost 6 bases, and 11 bases had no gene match. The CDR3 loop reads CASRDRGRGLEETQYF. The CDR3 DNA reads TGTGCCAGCAGGGACAGGGGACGGGGGCTGGAAGAGACCCAGTACTTC.

The chain is built from TRBV5-1 and TRBJ1-1, with D unresolved. The CDR3 runs 15 residues. The germline CDR1 and CDR2 sequences are SGHRS and YFSETQ. Trimming took off 0 bases at V and 5 bases at J, with 14 bases between the two ends. As DNA, the CDR3 is TGCGCCAGCAGCTTGGGGTTGGGGAGTGTAACTGAAGCTTTCTTT. It encodes CASSLGLGSVTEAFF.

The J gene is TRBJ1-5, the V gene TRBV19; TRBD1 agrees at 10 bases. Germline CDR1 reads LNHDA; CDR2 reads SQIVND (reference sequence). The CDR3 spans 16 residues. The ends lost 5 bases at V and 2 bases at J; junction bases unmatched: 6. This chain's CDR3 is CASSLRQGAGNQPQHF. The CDR3 DNA is TGTGCCAGTAGTCTTCGACAGGGGGCTGGCAATCAGCCCCAGCATTTT.

In its sample, this clone was seen once. The V gene is TRBV5-6, the J gene TRBJ2-7; a weak D match, TRBD2 (6 bases). The ends were cut back, 5 bases at V and 3 bases at J, with 15 bases in the middle. Germline lookup yields CDR1 SGHDT and CDR2 YYEEEE. CDR3 length equals 14 residues. CDR3 protein: CASRRRGPGYEQYF. The CDR3 coding sequence is TGTGCCAGCAGGCGGAGGGGACCTGGCTACGAGCAGTACTTC.

A single count supports this clone. The V and J genes are TRBV5-1 and TRBJ2-3; D is possibly TRBD1 or TRBD2 (6 bases each). Germline V gene data show CDR1 as SGHRS and CDR2 as YFSETQ. Trimming took off 4 bases at V and 3 bases at J, with 15 bases between the two ends. This CDR3 is built from 15 residues. For the CDR3, the DNA is TGCGCCAGCAGCGGCCAGGGGCTAGCGACAGATACGCAGTATTTT. It specifies CASSGQGLATDTQYF.

This chain joins TRBV18 and TRBJ2-7; tentatively, D is TRBD2 (5 bases). The germline gives CDR1 KGHSH, CDR2 LQKENI. This CDR3 has 13 amino acids. Trimming took off 1 base at V and 4 bases at J, with 8 bases between the two ends. This CDR3 reads CASSPRETYEQYF. The DNA for the CDR3 is TGTGCCAGCTCACCACGGGAGACATACGAGCAGTACTTC. Full variable domain (remainder filled in from reference TRBV18 and TRBJ2-7): NAGVMQNPRHLVRRRGQEARLRCSPMKGHSHVYWYRQLPEEGLKFMVYLQKENIIDESGMPKERFSAEFPKEGPSILRIQQVVRGDSAAYFCASSPRETYEQYFGPGTRLTVT.

V gene TRBV6-1 combines with J gene TRBJ2-7; 8 bases align to TRBD2. Germline-derived CDR1 and CDR2 are MNHNS and SASEGT. J lost 5 bases, V lost 11 bases, and 11 bases had no gene match. The CDR3 extends over 13 amino acids. This CDR3 is CAAHFGGGDEQYF. The DNA of the CDR3 is TGTGCCGCTCATTTCGGGGGGGGCGACGAGCAGTACTTC.

V is TRBV19 and J is TRBJ1-2; possibly TRBD1 for D (6 bases). There are 16 residues in the CDR3. Trimming stripped 7 bases from V and 0 bases from J, with 18 bases between. Per germline, CDR1 LNHDA and CDR2 SQIVND (reference sequence). This CDR3 reads CASTPSGTRANYGYTF. In DNA form, the CDR3 reads TGTGCCAGTACCCCTTCCGGGACAAGGGCTAACTATGGCTACACCTTC.

The rearrangement links TRBV18 to TRBJ1-5, with D unresolved. V lost 3 bases, J lost 6 bases, and 9 bases lay in between. The CDR3 runs to 13 residues. Germline assignment: CDR1 KGHSH and CDR2 LQKENI. CDR3 DNA sequence: TGTGCCAGCTCACCCGACGGCGGTCAGCCCCAGCATTTT. This gives the protein CASSPDGGQPQHF. Full variable domain (missing parts from reference TRBV18 and TRBJ1-5): NAGVMQNPRHLVRRRGQEARLRCSPMKGHSHVYWYRQLPEEGLKFMVYLQKENIIDESGMPKERFSAEFPKEGPSILRIQQVVRGDSAAYFCASSPDGGQPQHFGDGTRLSIL.

The J gene is TRBJ2-1, the V gene TRBV4-2; D uncertain. Looked up from germline, CDR1 is LGHNA and CDR2 is YNFKEQ. The CDR3 covers 15 residues. Trimming removed 2 bases at V and 4 bases at J, with 12 bases between. The DNA of the CDR3 is TGTGCCAGCAGCCAACGACTTAGCACTTACAATGAGCAGTTCTTC. Protein: CASSQRLSTYNEQFF.

The chain couples TRBV7-2 to TRBJ2-5, with D maybe TRBD2 (6 bases). Germline V gene data show CDR1 as SGHTA and CDR2 as FQGNSA. CDR3 length: 14 amino acids. Trimming removed 5 bases at V and 4 bases at J, with 14 bases between. CDR3 in DNA: TGTGCCAGCAGCCCACCGGAGGGTAGAGAGACCCAGTACTTC. It specifies CASSPPEGRETQYF.

The chain employs TRBV7-9 and TRBJ1-2; D not certain. This CDR3 has 13 amino acids. CDR1 is SEHNR and CDR2 is FQNEAQ in the germline V gene (reference sequence). V lost 6 bases, J lost 7 bases, and 15 bases lay in between. The CDR3 reads CASSPDRVGGYTF. For the CDR3, the DNA is TGTGCCAGCAGTCCAGACCGAGTCGGTGGCTACACCTTC.

The gene calls are TRBV18 and TRBJ2-2; D unresolved. There are 12 residues in the CDR3. Trimming removed 2 bases from V and 6 bases from J, with 4 bases in between. Germline loops: CDR1 KGHSH, CDR2 LQKENI. The CDR3 nucleotides read TGTGCCAGCTCACCAGGGGCCGGGGAGCTGTTTTTT. Translated, it gives CASSPGAGELFF. The whole variable domain, remainder taken from reference TRBV18 and TRBJ2-2, is NAGVMQNPRHLVRRRGQEARLRCSPMKGHSHVYWYRQLPEEGLKFMVYLQKENIIDESGMPKERFSAEFPKEGPSILRIQQVVRGDSAAYFCASSPGAGELFFGEGSRLTVL.

CDR3 sequence (DNA): TGCGCCAGCAGAAGGACTGATAGCAATCAGCCCCAGCATTTT. As protein: CASRRTDSNQPQHF. This chain connects TRBV4-1 to TRBJ1-5, with D hard to call. Germline loops: CDR1 MGHRA, CDR2 YSYEKL. Trimming left V 6 bases short and J 0 bases short, with 9 bases between. The CDR3 spans 14 residues.

The rearrangement uses TRBV5-6 and TRBJ2-2; possible D gene TRBD2, 6 bases. Germline assignment: CDR1 SGHDT and CDR2 YYEEEE. V lost 4 bases to trimming and J lost 4 bases, with 20 bases between them. The CDR3 covers 17 residues. The CDR3 DNA reads as TGTGCCAGCAGCCGGAAAAACGGGACTCCCGTCACCGGGGAGCTGTTTTTT. Its translation: CASSRKNGTPVTGELFF.

The chain uses TRBV6-1 and TRBJ1-1; TRBD1 agrees at 9 bases. The CDR3 is made up of 14 amino acids. Trimming took 5 bases from V and 3 from J; bases not matched to a gene: 4. Looked up from germline, CDR1 is MNHNS and CDR2 is SASEGT. The CDR3 bases are TGTGCCAGCAGTAACAGGGGGCGCGACACTGAAGCTTTCTTT. Protein: CASSNRGRDTEAFF.

The chain employs TRBV9 and TRBJ1-2, with a tentative D call TRBD1 (6 bases). The V gene's germline CDR1 is SGDLS and CDR2 YYNGEE. Trimming removed 4 bases from V and 4 bases from J, with 20 bases in between. The CDR3 covers 16 residues. The CDR3 bases are TGTGCCAGCAGCCCCCAAGTAGGGGGAATGTCCTATGGCTACACCTTC. It translates to CASSPQVGGMSYGYTF.

The chain employs TRBV5-6 and TRBJ2-2, with D possibly called TRBD1 or TRBD2 (5 bases each). Deletions cut 0 bases from V and 6 bases from J, with 6 bases between. CDR1 is SGHDT and CDR2 is YYEEEE in the germline V gene. The CDR3 loop spans 13 amino acids. The CDR3 loop is CASSLVGPGELFF. The CDR3 DNA sequence: TGTGCCAGCAGCTTGGTGGGACCCGGGGAGCTGTTTTTT.

The V call is TRBV5-4, the J call TRBJ2-1; D uncertain. The CDR3 loop spans 13 amino acids. Deletions cut 1 base from V and 9 bases from J, with 11 bases between. In germline, CDR1 is SGHNT, CDR2 YYREEE (reference sequence). The CDR3 sequence: CASSLIRELEQFF. CDR3 in DNA: TGTGCCAGCAGCTTGATACGCGAGCTTGAGCAGTTCTTC.

The chain employs TRBV6-1 and TRBJ1-2, with TRBD1 identical over 10 bases. The V segment lost 5 bases and the J segment 4 bases; nucleotides outside the gene matches: 7. The germline gives CDR1 MNHNS, CDR2 SASEGT. The CDR3 runs 15 residues. The CDR3 loop reads CASSRDRGNLYGYTF. The CDR3 nucleotides are TGTGCCAGCAGTCGGGACAGGGGAAACCTCTATGGCTACACCTTC.

This chain joins TRBV5-1 and TRBJ1-6; D gene ambiguous. V gave up 4 bases and J gave up 10 bases, with 15 bases separating them. Germline loops: CDR1 SGHRS, CDR2 YFSETQ. The CDR3 extends over 14 amino acids. The CDR3 DNA reads TGCGCCAGCAGCCTCGGACCGCAGGAATCACCCCTCCACTTT. It is translated as CASSLGPQESPLHF.

J is TRBJ1-2 and V is TRBV18, with D maybe TRBD1 (6 bases). Germline V gene data show CDR1 as KGHSH and CDR2 as LQKENI. This CDR3 is built from 13 residues. Trimming removed 1 base at V and 8 bases at J, with 11 bases between. CDR3 sequence reads: CASSPRKGEGYTF. CDR3 coding DNA: TGTGCCAGCTCACCACGAAAGGGGGAAGGCTACACCTTC.